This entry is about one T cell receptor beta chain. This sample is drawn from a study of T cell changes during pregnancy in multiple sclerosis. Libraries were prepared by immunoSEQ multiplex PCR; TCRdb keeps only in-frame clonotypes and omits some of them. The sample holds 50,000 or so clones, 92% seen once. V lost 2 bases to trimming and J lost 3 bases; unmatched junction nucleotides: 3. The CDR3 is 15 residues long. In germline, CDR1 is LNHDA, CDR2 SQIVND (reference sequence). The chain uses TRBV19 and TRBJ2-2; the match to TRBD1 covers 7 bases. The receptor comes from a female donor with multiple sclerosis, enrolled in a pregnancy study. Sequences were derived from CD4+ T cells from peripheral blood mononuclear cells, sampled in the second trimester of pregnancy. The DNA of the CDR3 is TGTGCCAGTAGTATAAGGGGACAGTACACCGGGGAGCTGTTTTTT. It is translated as CASSIRGQYTGELFF.